Described below is a single T cell receptor beta chain sequence and its context. Its specificity is unknown. This entry belongs to a study of monozygotic twins with inflammatory bowel disease. Broader study findings: For IBD, no single strong associated signal or clonotype was supported.

The CDR3 has 14 residues. Germline assignment: CDR1 SEHNR and CDR2 FQNEAQ (reference sequence). TCRdb reworked the 5' RACE reads into one entry per CDR3 protein, no DNA. The sample table includes 400,000 to 500,000 distinct CDR3 sequences. This sequence originates from a human donor with ulcerative colitis or Crohn's disease, or a healthy co-twin of an affected twin (not recorded which). V and J are TRBV7-9 and TRBJ1-5; TCRdb reports TRBD1, a call that lacks DNA to check it against. Sequencing was done on a sample of blood. CDR3 region: CASSHGQANQPQHF.